This T cell receptor (beta chain) was sequenced in a study of early stage breast cancer tumors. Across the whole study: Twelve of the 16 invasive tumors were ER+, PR+ and HER2-.

The CDR3 loop spans 16 amino acids. Trimming removed 5 bases from V and 0 bases from J; junction bases left unmatched: 7. Germline CDR1 is SEHNR and CDR2 is FQNEAQ (reference sequence). Points from the study as a whole: Enriched TCRB sequences shared across patients were mostly commonly generated sequences. Tumor and normal breast were distinguished via blood comparison in about 90% of the 16 patients. Compared with adjacent normal breast, tumors showed about 2.3-fold denser, more clonal T cells.

Sequencing used immunoSEQ multiplex PCR; TCRdb keeps in-frame clones, though not all of them. The sample lists some 5,000 clones; almost 65% were seen once. As to this clone: Its antigen is as yet unknown.

The receptor comes from a person aged 45 to 59 with breast cancer. V gene TRBV7-9 combines with J gene TRBJ2-3; 8 positions match TRBD1. Input material: breast tumor tissue. CDR3 DNA sequence: TGTGCCAGCAGCAGGTGGACAGGGTCTAGCACAGATACGCAGTATTTT. Its translation is CASSRWTGSSTDTQYF.